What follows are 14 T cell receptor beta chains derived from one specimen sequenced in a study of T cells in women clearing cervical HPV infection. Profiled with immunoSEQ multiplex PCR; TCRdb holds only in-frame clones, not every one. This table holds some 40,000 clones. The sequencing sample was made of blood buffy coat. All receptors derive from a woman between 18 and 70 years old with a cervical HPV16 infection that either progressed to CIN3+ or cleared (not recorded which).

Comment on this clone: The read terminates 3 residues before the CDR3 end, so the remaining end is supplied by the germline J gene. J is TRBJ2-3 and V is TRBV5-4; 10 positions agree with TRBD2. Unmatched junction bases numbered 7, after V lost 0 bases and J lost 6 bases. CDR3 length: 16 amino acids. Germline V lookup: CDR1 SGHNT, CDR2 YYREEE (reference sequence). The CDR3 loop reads CASSLGQREGGDTQYF. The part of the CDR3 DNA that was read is TGTGCCAGCAGCTTGGGCCAGCGGGAGGGGGGGGATACG.

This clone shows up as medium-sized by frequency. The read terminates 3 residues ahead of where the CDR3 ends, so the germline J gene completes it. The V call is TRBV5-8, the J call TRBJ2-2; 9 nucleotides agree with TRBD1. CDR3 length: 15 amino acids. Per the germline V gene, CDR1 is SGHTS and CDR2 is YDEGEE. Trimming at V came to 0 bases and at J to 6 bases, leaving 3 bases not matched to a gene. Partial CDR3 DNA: TGTGCCAGCAGCTTGGTTTGGACAGGGGCCGGGGAG. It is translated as CASSLVWTGAGE. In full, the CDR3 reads CASSLVWTGAGELFF.

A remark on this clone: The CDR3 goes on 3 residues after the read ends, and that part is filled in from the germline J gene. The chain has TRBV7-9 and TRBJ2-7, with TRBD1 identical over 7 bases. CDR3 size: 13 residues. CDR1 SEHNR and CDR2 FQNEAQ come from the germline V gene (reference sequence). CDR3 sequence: CSSSTGTAYEQYF. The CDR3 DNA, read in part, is TGTTCTAGCAGCACCGGGACAGCCTACGAG.

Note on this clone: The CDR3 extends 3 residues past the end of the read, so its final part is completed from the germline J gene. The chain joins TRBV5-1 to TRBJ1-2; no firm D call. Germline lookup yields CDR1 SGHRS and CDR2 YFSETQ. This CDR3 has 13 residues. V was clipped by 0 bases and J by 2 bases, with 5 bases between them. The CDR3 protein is CASSLGQNYGYTF. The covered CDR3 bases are TGCGCCAGCAGCTTGGGGCAGAACTATGGC.

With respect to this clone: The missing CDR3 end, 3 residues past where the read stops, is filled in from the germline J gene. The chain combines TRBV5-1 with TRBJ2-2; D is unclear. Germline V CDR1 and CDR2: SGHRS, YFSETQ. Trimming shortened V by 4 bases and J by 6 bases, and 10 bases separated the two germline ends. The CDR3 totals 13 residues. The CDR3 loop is CASSMISSGELFF. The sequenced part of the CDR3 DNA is TGCGCCAGCAGCATGATAAGCTCCGGGGAG.

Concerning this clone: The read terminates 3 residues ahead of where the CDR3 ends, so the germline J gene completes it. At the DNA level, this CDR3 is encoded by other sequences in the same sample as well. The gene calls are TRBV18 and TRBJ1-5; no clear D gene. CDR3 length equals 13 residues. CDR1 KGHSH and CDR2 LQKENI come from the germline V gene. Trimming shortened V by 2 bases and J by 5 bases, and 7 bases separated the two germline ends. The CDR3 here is CASSPGRDQPQHF. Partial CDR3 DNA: TGTGCCAGCTCACCAGGGCGCGATCAGCCC.

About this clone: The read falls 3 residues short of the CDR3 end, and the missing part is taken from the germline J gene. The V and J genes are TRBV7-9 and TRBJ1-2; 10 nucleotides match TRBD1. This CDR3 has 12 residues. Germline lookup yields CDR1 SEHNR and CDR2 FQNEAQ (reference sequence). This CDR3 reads CASSPGQGVYTF. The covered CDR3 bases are TGTGCCAGCAGCCCCGGACAGGGGGTT.

Incomplete CDR3 DNA: TGTGCCAGCAGTTTAGGGTCGGGAGGGGCAGATACG. Protein sequence: CASSLGSGGADT. In full, the CDR3 is CASSLGSGGADTQYF. The chain combines TRBV12-3 or TRBV12-4 with TRBJ2-3, with TRBD2 identical over 8 bases. The read is 3 residues too short to cover the CDR3 end, so that end is filled in from the germline J gene. This CDR3 has 15 amino acids. The ends lost 1 base at V and 4 bases at J; junction bases unmatched: 4.

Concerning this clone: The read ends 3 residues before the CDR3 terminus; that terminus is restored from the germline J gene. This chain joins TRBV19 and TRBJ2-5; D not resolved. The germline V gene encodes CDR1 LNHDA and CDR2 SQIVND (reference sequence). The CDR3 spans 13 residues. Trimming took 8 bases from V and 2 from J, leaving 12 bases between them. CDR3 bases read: TGTGCCAGTCGAAAGGGTTTACAAGAGACC. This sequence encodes CASRKGLQET. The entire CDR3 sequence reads CASRKGLQETQYF.

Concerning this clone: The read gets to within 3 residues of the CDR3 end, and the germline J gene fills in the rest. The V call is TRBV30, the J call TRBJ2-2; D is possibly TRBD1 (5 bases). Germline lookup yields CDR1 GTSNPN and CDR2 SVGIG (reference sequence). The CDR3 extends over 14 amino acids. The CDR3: CAWSPGRVAAPLFF. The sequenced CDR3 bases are TGTGCCTGGAGTCCAGGCAGGGTGGCGGCACCG.

This chain's CDR3 is CSAITSADTQYF. CDR3 DNA, as far as it was read: TGCAGTGCTATTACTAGCGCAGATACC. The rearrangement joins TRBV20-1 to TRBJ2-5, with 7 bases aligning to TRBD2. The read ends 3 residues early relative to the CDR3; the germline J gene fills the gap. The germline V gene encodes CDR1 DFQATT and CDR2 SNEGSKA (reference sequence). The CDR3 loop spans 12 amino acids.

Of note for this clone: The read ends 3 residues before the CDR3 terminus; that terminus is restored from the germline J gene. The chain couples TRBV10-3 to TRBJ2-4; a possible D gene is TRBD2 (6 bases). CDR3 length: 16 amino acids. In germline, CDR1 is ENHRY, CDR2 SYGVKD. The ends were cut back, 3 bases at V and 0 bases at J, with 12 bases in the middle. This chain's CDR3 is CAISDSGTLAKNIQYF. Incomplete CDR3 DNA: TGTGCCATCAGTGACTCAGGGACTCTAGCCAAAAACATT.

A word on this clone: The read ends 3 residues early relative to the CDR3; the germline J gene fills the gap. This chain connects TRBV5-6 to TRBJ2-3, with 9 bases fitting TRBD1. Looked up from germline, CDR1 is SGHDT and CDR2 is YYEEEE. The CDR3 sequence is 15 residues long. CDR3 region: CASSDGTGWQETQYF. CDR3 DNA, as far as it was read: TGTGCCAGCAGCGACGGGACAGGGTGGCAAGAGACG.

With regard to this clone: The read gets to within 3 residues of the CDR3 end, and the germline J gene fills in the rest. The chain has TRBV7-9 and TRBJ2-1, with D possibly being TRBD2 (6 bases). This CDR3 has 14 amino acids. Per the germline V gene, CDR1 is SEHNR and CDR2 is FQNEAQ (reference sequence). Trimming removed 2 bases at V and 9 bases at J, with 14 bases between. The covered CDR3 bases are TGTGCCAGCAGCTTATTACAGGACGGGAGTGAG. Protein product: CASSLLQDGSE. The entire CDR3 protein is CASSLLQDGSEQFF.